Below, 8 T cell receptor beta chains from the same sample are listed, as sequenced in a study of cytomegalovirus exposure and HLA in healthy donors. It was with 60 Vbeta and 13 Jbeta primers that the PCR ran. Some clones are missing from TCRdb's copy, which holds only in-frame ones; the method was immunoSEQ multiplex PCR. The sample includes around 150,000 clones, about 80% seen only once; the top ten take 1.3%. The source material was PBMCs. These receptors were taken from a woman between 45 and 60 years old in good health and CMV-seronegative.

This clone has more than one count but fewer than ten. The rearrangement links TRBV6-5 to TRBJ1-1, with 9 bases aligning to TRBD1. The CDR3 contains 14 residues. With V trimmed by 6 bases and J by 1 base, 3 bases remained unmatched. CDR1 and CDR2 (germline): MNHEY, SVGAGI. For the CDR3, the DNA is TGTGCCAGCAGGGGACAGGGTAAGAACACTGAAGCTTTCTTT. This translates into CASRGQGKNTEAFF.

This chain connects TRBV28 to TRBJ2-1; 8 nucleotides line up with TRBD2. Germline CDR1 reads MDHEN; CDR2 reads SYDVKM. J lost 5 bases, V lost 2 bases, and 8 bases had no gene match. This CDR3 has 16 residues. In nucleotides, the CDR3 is TGTGCCAGCAGTTTACCCGGCGGGAGGTACGACAATGAGCAGTTCTTC. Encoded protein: CASSLPGGRYDNEQFF.

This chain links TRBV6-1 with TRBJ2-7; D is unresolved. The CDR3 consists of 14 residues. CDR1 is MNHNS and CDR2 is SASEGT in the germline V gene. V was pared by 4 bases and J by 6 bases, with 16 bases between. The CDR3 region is CASSVELAGGEQYF. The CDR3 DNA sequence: TGTGCCAGCAGTGTGGAATTAGCCGGCGGCGAGCAGTACTTC.

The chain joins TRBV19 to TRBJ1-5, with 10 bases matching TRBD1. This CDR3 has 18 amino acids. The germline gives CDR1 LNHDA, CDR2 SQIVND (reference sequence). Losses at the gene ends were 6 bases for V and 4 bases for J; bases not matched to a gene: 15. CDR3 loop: CASRNLRDRGGRNQPQHF. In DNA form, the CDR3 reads TGTGCCAGTAGAAACCTCCGGGACAGGGGAGGAAGGAATCAGCCCCAGCATTTT.

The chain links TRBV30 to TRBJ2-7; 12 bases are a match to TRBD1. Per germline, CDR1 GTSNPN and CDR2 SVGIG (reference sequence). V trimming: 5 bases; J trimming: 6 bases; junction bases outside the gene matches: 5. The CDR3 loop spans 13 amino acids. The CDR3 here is CAWGTGGSGEQYF. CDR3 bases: TGTGCCTGGGGGACAGGGGGCTCTGGCGAGCAGTACTTC.

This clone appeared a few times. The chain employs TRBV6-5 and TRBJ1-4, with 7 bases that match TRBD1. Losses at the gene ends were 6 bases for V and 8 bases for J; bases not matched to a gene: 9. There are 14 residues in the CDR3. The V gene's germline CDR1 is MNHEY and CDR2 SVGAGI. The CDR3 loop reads CASRYQGESEKLFF. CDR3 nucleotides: TGTGCCAGCAGATATCAGGGGGAGTCGGAAAAACTGTTTTTT.

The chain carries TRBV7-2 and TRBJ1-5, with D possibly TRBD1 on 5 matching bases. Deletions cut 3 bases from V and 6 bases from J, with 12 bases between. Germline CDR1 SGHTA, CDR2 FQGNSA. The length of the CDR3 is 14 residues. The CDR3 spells CASSFGARGQPQHF. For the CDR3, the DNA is TGTGCCAGCAGCTTTGGGGCCCGCGGTCAGCCCCAGCATTTT.

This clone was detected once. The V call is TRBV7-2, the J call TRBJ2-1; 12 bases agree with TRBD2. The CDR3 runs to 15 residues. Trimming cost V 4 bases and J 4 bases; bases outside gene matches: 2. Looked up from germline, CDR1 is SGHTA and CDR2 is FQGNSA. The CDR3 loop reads CASSWTSGAYNEQFF. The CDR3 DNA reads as TGTGCCAGCAGCTGGACTAGCGGGGCTTACAATGAGCAGTTCTTC.